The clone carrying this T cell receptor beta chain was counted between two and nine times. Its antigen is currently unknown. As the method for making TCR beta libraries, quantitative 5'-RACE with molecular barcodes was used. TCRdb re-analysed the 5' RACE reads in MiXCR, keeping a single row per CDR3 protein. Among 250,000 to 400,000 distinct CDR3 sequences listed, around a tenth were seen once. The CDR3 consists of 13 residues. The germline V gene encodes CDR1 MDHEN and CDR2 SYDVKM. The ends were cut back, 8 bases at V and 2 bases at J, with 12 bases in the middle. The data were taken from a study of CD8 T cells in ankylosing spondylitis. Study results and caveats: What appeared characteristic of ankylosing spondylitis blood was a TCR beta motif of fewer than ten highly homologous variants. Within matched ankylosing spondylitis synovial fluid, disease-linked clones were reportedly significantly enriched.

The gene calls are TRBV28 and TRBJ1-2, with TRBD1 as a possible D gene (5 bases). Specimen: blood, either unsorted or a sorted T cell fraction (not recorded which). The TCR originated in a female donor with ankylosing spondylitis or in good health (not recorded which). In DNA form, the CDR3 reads TGTGCCAGCCAACAGACAGTCAACTATGGCTACACCTTC. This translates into CASQQTVNYGYTF.